The present T cell receptor beta chain was sequenced within a study of early T cells in non-severe SARS-CoV-2 infection. TCRdb reprocessed the 5' RACE reads with MiXCR, giving one entry per CDR3 protein. This repertoire shows 70,000 to 85,000 distinct CDR3 sequences, approximately 5% found once; its top ten account for under 8%. The clonotype comes from an adult who was a healthcare worker with PCR-confirmed SARS-CoV-2 infection or an uninfected control (not recorded which). This material consisted of whole blood, taken at baseline.

The CDR3 coding sequence is TGTGCCAGCTCACCACCGGACAGAAACACCGGGGAGCTGTTTTTT. Amino acid sequence: CASSPPDRNTGELFF. The V call is TRBV18, the J call TRBJ2-2, with D possibly matching TRBD1 (6 bases). Germline V gene lookup returns CDR1 KGHSH and CDR2 LQKENI. The CDR3 loop spans 15 amino acids. Trimming pared 0 bases from V and 2 bases from J, leaving 7 bases between.